The T cell receptor beta chain under discussion was sequenced for a study of early T cells in non-severe SARS-CoV-2 infection (dated by TCRdb to the early 2020s). Background on the whole study: TCR sequencing used bulk RNA from unsorted whole blood, so alpha and beta chains could not be paired. Results and caveats for the whole study, not just this receptor: VDJdb matching was skewed toward anti-spike CD8 responses, so virus-specific expansions were likely underestimated and private and CD4 specificities were missed.

This was a case-control study nested in a cohort of healthcare workers in London, UK, who had nasopharyngeal swab PCR tests and blood samples taken every week. Healthcare workers were enrolled in the week of the UK lockdown, from 23 to 31 March 2020, and were followed every week for up to roughly 15 weeks. The library was generated by 5' RACE. The run used a NextSeq 500. Unique molecular identifiers were attached to individual cDNA molecules in the TCR library protocol so that sequencing error and PCR bias could be corrected. TCR alpha and beta chains were both sequenced, and the abundances of alpha and beta sequences in each sample were closely correlated with each other. Concerning the study's data processing: Decombinator V4 was used to annotate TCR sequences for V gene, J gene and CDR3. Expanded TCRs were defined as changing significantly between any two time points under a Poisson model with p below 0.0001. TCR abundances were normalised to the total number of TCRs sequenced per sample and expressed as counts per million. MAIT TCRs were defined by TRAV1-2 paired with TRAJ12, TRAJ20 or TRAJ33, and iNKT TCRs by TRAV10 paired with TRAJ18. VDJdb, accessed 1 November 2021, was searched for CMV, EBV and SARS-CoV-2 annotated TCRs, excluding TCRs annotated for multiple antigens. The raw public reads went through TCRdb reprocessing: fastp at Q25, MiXCR clone calling, in-frame beta chains kept. Each CDR3 protein gets just one entry, which takes the most common genes and DNA from the rows behind it. It is TCRdb's table, rather than the study itself, that gives the V and J calls and clone size. A total of roughly 81,000 distinct CDR3 sequences appear in this sample, about 12% of them only once. The top ten clonotypes cover about 2.6% of the sample.

Details on this clonotype: There is no known antigen for this receptor. Base qualities are missing; no much larger clone stands one base away.

The junction carries 11 bases between V and J, which are trimmed by 3 bases and 2 bases respectively. CDR1 and CDR2 are read off the germline V gene (reference sequence) as DFQATT and SNEGSKA. Reading from cysteine to phenylalanine, the CDR3 counts 13 amino acids. The DNA shown is the 39-base CDR3, in frame from base 1. Recombination linked TRBV20-1 to TRBJ2-7; the D gene is unclear. The sequencing input was whole blood. The sequence derives from an adult who was a healthcare worker with PCR-confirmed SARS-CoV-2 infection or an uninfected control (not recorded which). The CDR3 sequence is CSASSGATYEQYF. The bases are TGCAGTGCTAGTTCCGGCGCGACCTACGAGCAGTACTTC.